The present TCR beta chain was sequenced within a study of cytomegalovirus exposure and HLA in healthy donors. A few counts support this clone. Primers included in the PCR were 60 Vbeta and 13 Jbeta primers. Clones were sequenced by immunoSEQ multiplex PCR, and TCRdb holds only the in-frame ones, with some missing. The sample lists roughly 200,000 clones, more than 75% occurring once. The germline CDR1 and CDR2 sequences are MDHEN and SYDVKM. The CDR3 is 15 residues long. V trimming: 8 bases; J trimming: 2 bases; junction bases outside the gene matches: 4. The chain has TRBV28 and TRBJ2-6, with 9 positions matching TRBD2. This receptor was obtained from a man in his forties in good health and CMV-seropositive. The specimen was PBMCs. CDR3 sequence reads: CASGGGGAGANVLTF. CDR3 nucleotides: TGTGCCAGCGGCGGGGGGGGAGCTGGGGCCAACGTCCTGACTTTC.